This T cell receptor (beta chain) derives from a study of technical replicates of blood from a handful of donors. The ends lost 7 bases at V and 5 bases at J; junction bases unmatched: 6. Germline V gene data show CDR1 as SNHLY and CDR2 as FYNNEI. The CDR3 covers 14 residues. The data were produced by immunoSEQ multiplex PCR, yet TCRdb's version contains in-frame clones alone and is incomplete. Of about 100,000 clones in the sample, over 90% are singletons; the top ten hold around 0.36%. The sequenced sample was T cells isolated from PBMCs. This clonotype was sampled from a human donor in good health. The rearrangement links TRBV2 to TRBJ2-1; 9 bases are a match to TRBD2. CDR3 DNA: TGTGCCAGCATGGCGACTAGCGGAGACAATGAGCAGTTCTTC. Encoded protein: CASMATSGDNEQFF.